The 23 T cell receptor beta chains reported below all come from one sample, sequenced in a study of follicular helper T cells after annual influenza vaccination. The protocol was immunoSEQ multiplex PCR, while the TCRdb copy is restricted to in-frame clones and leaves out a portion. The data hold about 15,000 clones, with approximately 84% observed a single time. Time point noted: 2014-2015 season, 7 days after vaccination. The sample consisted of CXCR5+ CD38- circulating T follicular helper cells from blood, taken 7 days after influenza vaccination. Subset denoted: circulating Tfh, non-naive CD4+CXCR5+PD-1+ (ICOS+CD38+ or ICOS-CD38-). The receptor set was obtained from an adult who received the influenza vaccine.

The genes are TRBV11-2 and TRBJ1-3; TRBD1 is a possible D gene (5 bases). The CDR3 loop spans 14 amino acids. Trimming took 5 bases from V and 6 from J, leaving 14 bases between them. Per the germline V gene, CDR1 is SGHAT and CDR2 is FQNNGV. DNA of the CDR3: TGTGCCAGCAGCCGACAGATTTTCATAAACACCATATATTTT. It specifies CASSRQIFINTIYF.

The chain joins TRBV5-4 to TRBJ2-5, with D maybe TRBD2 (6 bases). The CDR3 has 15 amino acids. Germline values: CDR1 SGHNT, CDR2 YYREEE (reference sequence). The germline V and J ends were trimmed by 0 bases and 0 bases, with 9 bases remaining between them. The chain's CDR3 is CASSLGGVYQETQYF. As DNA, the CDR3 is TGTGCCAGCAGCTTGGGGGGGGTGTACCAAGAGACCCAGTACTTC.

The V gene is TRBV4-2, the J gene TRBJ2-5, with TRBD2 matching over 7 bases. The CDR3 has 14 residues. Germline V gene sequence: CDR1 LGHNA, CDR2 YNFKEQ. The J segment lost 2 bases and the V segment lost 4 bases, leaving 4 bases of the junction unmatched. CDR3 nucleotides: TGTGCCAGCAGCCTCACTAGCGAGCAAGAGACCCAGTACTTC. It encodes CASSLTSEQETQYF.

The chain has TRBV7-6 and TRBJ1-5; D gene unclear. The germline V gene has CDR1 SGHVS and CDR2 FNYEAQ. The CDR3 runs 15 residues. V was pared by 1 base and J by 6 bases, with 13 bases between. The CDR3 loop reads CASSLGVASGQPQHF. In DNA, the CDR3 is TGTGCCAGCAGCTTAGGGGTGGCCAGCGGTCAGCCCCAGCATTTT.

The DNA for the CDR3 is TGTGCCAGCAGTGAAGCGGGCGGGACAGCAAGGGGGACCCAGTACTTC. This translates into CASSEAGGTARGTQYF. This rearrangement joins TRBV2 to TRBJ2-5, with a weak D call TRBD1 (7 bases). V lost 0 bases, J lost 7 bases, and 18 bases lay in between. CDR1 and CDR2 from the germline V gene are SNHLY and FYNNEI. The CDR3 has 16 residues.

The V call is TRBV7-2, the J call TRBJ2-5; no firm D call. Germline-derived CDR1 and CDR2 are SGHTA and FQGNSA. The CDR3 runs to 13 residues. The V end was cut by 4 bases, the J end by 5 bases, with 11 bases between. The CDR3 sequence: CASSYQTGETQYF. CDR3 DNA sequence: TGTGCCAGCAGCTACCAAACCGGGGAGACCCAGTACTTC.

V usage is TRBV4-1 and J usage is TRBJ2-3, with D perhaps matching TRBD2 (5 bases). The germline gives CDR1 MGHRA, CDR2 YSYEKL. V gave up 4 bases and J gave up 0 bases, with 14 bases separating them. This CDR3 comprises 16 residues. Here the CDR3 DNA reads TGCGCCAGCAGCCGGGCCGCGGGTTCTAGCACAGATACGCAGTATTTT. Its protein is CASSRAAGSSTDTQYF.

The rearrangement uses TRBV29-1 and TRBJ2-3, with 12 bases matching TRBD2. Germline CDR1 and CDR2: SQVTM and ANQGSEA. The CDR3 sequence is 13 residues long. With V trimmed by 7 bases and J by 3 bases, 2 bases remained unmatched. CDR3 DNA: TGCAGCGCCGGACTAGCGGGGACAGATACGCAGTATTTT. It encodes CSAGLAGTDTQYF.

The J gene is TRBJ2-2, the V gene TRBV4-2; TRBD2 agrees at 12 bases. After removal of 0 bases from V and 4 bases from J, the junction contained 6 bases not matched to a gene. The CDR3 is 18 amino acids. The germline V gene has CDR1 LGHNA and CDR2 YNFKEQ. CDR3 DNA: TGTGCCAGCAGCCAAGAGGCTAGCGGGGGGGCGGTCACCGGGGAGCTGTTTTTT. Its protein is CASSQEASGGAVTGELFF.

This clone was counted between two and nine times. The rearrangement uses TRBV15 and TRBJ2-7; 9 bases agree with TRBD1. The CDR3 runs 13 residues. After removal of 6 bases from V and 6 bases from J, the junction contained 6 bases not matched to a gene. Germline CDR1 is LNHNV and CDR2 is YYDKDF (reference sequence). CDR3 amino acids: CATRGQGGGEQYF. CDR3 nucleotides: TGTGCCACCAGGGGACAGGGAGGGGGCGAGCAGTACTTC.

The genes are TRBV2 and TRBJ1-4; the match to TRBD1 covers 8 bases. The J segment lost 3 bases and the V segment lost 7 bases, leaving 4 bases of the junction unmatched. The CDR3 is 14 amino acids. CDR1 is SNHLY, CDR2 FYNNEI, per germline. The CDR3 DNA follows: TGTGCCAGCATCCAGGGGGCAGCTAATGAAAAACTGTTTTTT. Amino acids: CASIQGAANEKLFF.

The chain couples TRBV7-9 to TRBJ2-7; D is possibly TRBD2 (6 bases). V was clipped by 7 bases and J by 6 bases, with 13 bases between them. This CDR3 is 12 amino acids long. CDR1 and CDR2 from the germline V gene are SEHNR and FQNEAQ (reference sequence). The CDR3: CASTKEGLEQYF. The CDR3 DNA is TGTGCCAGCACGAAAGAGGGACTCGAGCAGTACTTC.

The chain is built from TRBV30 and TRBJ2-2; a possible D gene is TRBD2 (6 bases). Germline V lookup: CDR1 GTSNPN, CDR2 SVGIG (reference sequence). The CDR3 loop spans 13 amino acids. V was pared by 6 bases and J by 0 bases, with 8 bases between. The CDR3 reads CACWRANTGELFF. The CDR3 DNA reads TGTGCCTGTTGGAGGGCGAACACCGGGGAGCTGTTTTTT. Full variable domain (outside the CDR3, taken from reference TRBV30 and TRBJ2-2): SQTIHQWPATLVQPVGSPLSLECTVEGTSNPNLYWYRQAAGRGLQLLFYSVGIGQISSEVPQNLSASRPQDRQFILSSKKLLLSDSGFYLCACWRANTGELFFGEGSRLTVL.

This clone was seen only once. This chain connects TRBV5-5 to TRBJ2-5; a weak D match, TRBD2 (8 bases). CDR3 length equals 15 residues. The V end lost 4 bases, the J end lost 5 bases, and 18 bases lay between the germline ends. Germline CDR1 SGHKS, CDR2 YYEKEE (reference sequence). The DNA of the CDR3 is TGTGCCAGCAGCCAACGGGAGGGGGCAGGGGAGACCCAGTACTTC. Residues: CASSQREGAGETQYF.

This chain links TRBV5-1 with TRBJ2-5; 7 bases are a match to TRBD1. Germline CDR1 and CDR2: SGHRS and YFSETQ. The CDR3 length is 15 residues. Trimming cost V 1 base and J 2 bases; bases outside gene matches: 5. The CDR3: CASSLLVGQQETQYF. The DNA for the CDR3 is TGCGCCAGCAGCTTGCTGGTGGGACAGCAAGAGACCCAGTACTTC.

The chain carries TRBV6-5 and TRBJ1-2; D uncertain. The CDR3 extends over 13 amino acids. Germline lookup yields CDR1 MNHEY and CDR2 SVGAGI. V was cut by 6 bases and J by 3 bases, with 11 bases left in between. CDR3 region: CASSPDGDYGYTF. The CDR3 region has the DNA TGTGCCAGCAGCCCTGACGGAGACTATGGCTACACCTTC.

This chain joins TRBV6-6 and TRBJ2-7, with TRBD2 matching 7 bases. Unmatched junction bases numbered 11, after V lost 2 bases and J lost 7 bases. This CDR3 spans 15 amino acids. Germline lookup yields CDR1 MNHNY and CDR2 SVGAGI (reference sequence). The CDR3 region has the DNA TGTGCCAGCAGTTACGGGGTGGGCGGGAGTTATGAGCAGTACTTC. Translating gives CASSYGVGGSYEQYF.

The chain links TRBV10-3 to TRBJ1-1; unclear D gene. The CDR3 runs 12 residues. The V and J ends lost 10 bases and 1 base respectively, with 10 bases between them. The germline CDR1 and CDR2 sequences are ENHRY and SYGVKD. The CDR3: CATITENTEAFF. The CDR3 DNA reads TGTGCCACCATAACAGAGAACACTGAAGCTTTCTTT.

The CDR3 sequence is CASSSYRGRNTGELFF. The CDR3 coding sequence is TGTGCCAGCAGTTCCTACAGGGGGCGCAACACCGGGGAGCTGTTTTTT. V gene TRBV28 combines with J gene TRBJ2-2; 9 bases match TRBD1. The germline V gene has CDR1 MDHEN and CDR2 SYDVKM. The CDR3 covers 16 residues. Trimming took 4 bases from V and 2 from J; bases not matched to a gene: 5.

The chain has TRBV28 and TRBJ2-5, with TRBD1 matching 7 bases. The V gene's germline CDR1 is MDHEN and CDR2 SYDVKM. With 4 bases clipped from V and 1 base from J, the junction kept 6 bases outside the gene matches. The CDR3 consists of 15 residues. DNA for the CDR3: TGTGCCAGCAGTTCACCCGGGACAGTCCAAGAGACCCAGTACTTC. Its protein product is CASSSPGTVQETQYF.

There are a few counts of this clone. This chain uses TRBV10-3 with TRBJ2-3, with D possibly matching TRBD1 (8 bases). Per germline, CDR1 ENHRY and CDR2 SYGVKD. The CDR3 runs to 13 residues. V was cut by 6 bases and J by 4 bases, with 11 bases left in between. The CDR3 DNA follows: TGTGCCATCAGAACAGGGGGGGCAGATACGCAGTATTTT. Translated: CAIRTGGADTQYF.

The CDR3: CASSPTGGSVYGYTF. The CDR3 DNA follows: TGTGCCAGCAGTCCGACGGGAGGTTCAGTCTATGGCTACACCTTC. The rearrangement joins TRBV6-1 to TRBJ1-2, with D unresolved. Trimming cost V 5 bases and J 4 bases, with 17 bases left between them. The CDR3 is 15 residues long. From germline, CDR1 is MNHNS and CDR2 SASEGT.

In DNA, the CDR3 is TGTGCCAGCAGCGGCGGACTTTCCATTTCGGGGAATGAGCAGTTCTTC. Translation: CASSGGLSISGNEQFF. The chain employs TRBV2 and TRBJ2-1, with a tentative D call TRBD2 (5 bases). V was cut by 6 bases and J by 7 bases, with 22 bases left in between. Germline lookup yields CDR1 SNHLY and CDR2 FYNNEI. There are 16 residues in the CDR3.